This TCR beta chain was sequenced during a study of T cell responses to AZD1222 COVID-19 vaccine. V gave up 6 bases and J gave up 4 bases, with 10 bases separating them. This CDR3 has 13 residues. Looked up from germline, CDR1 is LNHDA and CDR2 is SQIVND (reference sequence). Produced via immunoSEQ multiplex PCR; TCRdb's table is partial and in-frame only. The data contain 150,000 to 200,000 clones, 87% of them singletons. The chain combines TRBV19 with TRBJ1-5; D is unresolved. The clonotype originates from an adult in good health. The sample consisted of peripheral blood, taken on day 0 of MenACWY control vaccination. The CDR3 sequence: CASSSDPNQPQHF. DNA of the CDR3: TGTGCCAGTAGCTCTGACCCTAATCAGCCCCAGCATTTT. Full variable domain (remainder filled in from reference TRBV19 and TRBJ1-5): DGGITQSPKYLFRKEGQNVTLSCEQNLNHDAMYWYRQDPGQGLRLIYYSQIVNDFQKGDIAEGYSVSREKKESFPLTVTSAQKNPTAFYLCASSSDPNQPQHFGDGTRLSIL.